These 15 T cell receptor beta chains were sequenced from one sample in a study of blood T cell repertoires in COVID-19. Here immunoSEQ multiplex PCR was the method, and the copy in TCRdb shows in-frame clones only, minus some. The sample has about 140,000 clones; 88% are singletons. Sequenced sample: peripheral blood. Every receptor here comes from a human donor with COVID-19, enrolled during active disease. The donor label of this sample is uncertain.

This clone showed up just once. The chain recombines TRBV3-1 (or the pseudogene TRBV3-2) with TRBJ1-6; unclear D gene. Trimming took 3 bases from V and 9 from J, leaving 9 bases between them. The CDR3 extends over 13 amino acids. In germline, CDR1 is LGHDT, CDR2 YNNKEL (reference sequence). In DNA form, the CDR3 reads TGTGCCAGCAGCCACTTGGAGGGTTCACCCCTCCACTTT. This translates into CASSHLEGSPLHF.

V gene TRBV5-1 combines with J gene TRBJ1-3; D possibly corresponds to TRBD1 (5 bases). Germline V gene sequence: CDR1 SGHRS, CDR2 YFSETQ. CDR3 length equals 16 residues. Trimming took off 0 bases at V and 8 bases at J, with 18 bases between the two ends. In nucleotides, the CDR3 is TGCGCCAGCAGCTTGGCCCAGGCGGAGGGGTTTGACACCATATATTTT. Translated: CASSLAQAEGFDTIYF.

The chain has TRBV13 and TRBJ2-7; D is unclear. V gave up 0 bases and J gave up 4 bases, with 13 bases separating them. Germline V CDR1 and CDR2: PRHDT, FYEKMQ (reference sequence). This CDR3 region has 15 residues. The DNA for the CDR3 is TGTGCCAGCAGCTTAGGCGGAGCGAAAAGGTACGAGCAGTACTTC. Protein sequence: CASSLGGAKRYEQYF.

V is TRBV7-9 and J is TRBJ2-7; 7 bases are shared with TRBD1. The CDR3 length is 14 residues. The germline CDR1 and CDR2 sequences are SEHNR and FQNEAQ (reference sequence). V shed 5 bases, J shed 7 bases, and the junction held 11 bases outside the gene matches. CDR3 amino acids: CASSLGTANGEQYF. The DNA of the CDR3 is TGTGCCAGCAGCCTCGGGACAGCTAATGGGGAGCAGTACTTC.

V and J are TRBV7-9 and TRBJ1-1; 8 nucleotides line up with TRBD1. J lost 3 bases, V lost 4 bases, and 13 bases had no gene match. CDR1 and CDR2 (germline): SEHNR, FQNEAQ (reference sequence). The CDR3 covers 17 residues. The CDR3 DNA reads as TGTGCCAGCAGCTCTGTTGGACAGGGCATTTATTACACTGAAGCTTTCTTT. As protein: CASSSVGQGIYYTEAFF.

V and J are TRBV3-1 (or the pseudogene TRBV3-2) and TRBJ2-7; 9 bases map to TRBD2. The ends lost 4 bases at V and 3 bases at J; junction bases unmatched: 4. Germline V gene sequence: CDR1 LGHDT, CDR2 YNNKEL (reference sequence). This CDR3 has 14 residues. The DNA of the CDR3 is TGTGCCAGCAGCCGGGGACTAGCATTCTACGAGCAGTACTTC. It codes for CASSRGLAFYEQYF.

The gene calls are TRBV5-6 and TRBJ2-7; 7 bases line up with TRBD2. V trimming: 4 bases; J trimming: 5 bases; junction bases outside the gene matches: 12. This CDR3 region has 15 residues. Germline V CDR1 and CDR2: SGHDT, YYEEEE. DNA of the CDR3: TGTGCCAGCAGCCCTCGGGGGAGGGGTCTCAACGAGCAGTACTTC. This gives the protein CASSPRGRGLNEQYF.

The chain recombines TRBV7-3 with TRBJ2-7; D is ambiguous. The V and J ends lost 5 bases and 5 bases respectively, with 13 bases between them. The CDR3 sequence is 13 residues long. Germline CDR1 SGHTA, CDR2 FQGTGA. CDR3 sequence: CASSMSLSHEQYF. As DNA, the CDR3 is TGTGCCAGCAGCATGAGCTTGTCCCACGAGCAGTACTTC.

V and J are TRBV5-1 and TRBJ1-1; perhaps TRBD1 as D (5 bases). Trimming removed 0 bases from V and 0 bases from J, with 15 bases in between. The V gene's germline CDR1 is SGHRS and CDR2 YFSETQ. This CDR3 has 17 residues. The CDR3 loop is CASSLGTNRSLNTEAFF. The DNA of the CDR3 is TGCGCCAGCAGCTTGGGTACAAACAGGAGTCTGAACACTGAAGCTTTCTTT.

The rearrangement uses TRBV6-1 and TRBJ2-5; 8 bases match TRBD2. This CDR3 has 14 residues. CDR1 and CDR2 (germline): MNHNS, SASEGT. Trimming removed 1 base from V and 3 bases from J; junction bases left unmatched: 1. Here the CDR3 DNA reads TGTGCCAGCAGTGAAGGAGCGGGAGAAGAGACCCAGTACTTC. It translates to CASSEGAGEETQYF.

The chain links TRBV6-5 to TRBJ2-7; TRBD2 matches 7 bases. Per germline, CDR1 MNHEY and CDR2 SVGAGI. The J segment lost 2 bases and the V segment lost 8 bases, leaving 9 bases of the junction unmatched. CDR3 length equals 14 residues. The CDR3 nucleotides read TGTGCCAGCCTTATAGAAGCGGGGACCTACGAGCAGTACTTC. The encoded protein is CASLIEAGTYEQYF.

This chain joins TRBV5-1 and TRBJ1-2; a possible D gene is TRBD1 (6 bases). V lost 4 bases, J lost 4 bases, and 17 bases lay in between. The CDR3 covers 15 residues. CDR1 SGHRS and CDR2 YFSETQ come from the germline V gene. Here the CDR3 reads CASSTVSGTFYGYTF. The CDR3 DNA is TGCGCCAGCAGCACCGTCTCCGGGACATTCTATGGCTACACCTTC.

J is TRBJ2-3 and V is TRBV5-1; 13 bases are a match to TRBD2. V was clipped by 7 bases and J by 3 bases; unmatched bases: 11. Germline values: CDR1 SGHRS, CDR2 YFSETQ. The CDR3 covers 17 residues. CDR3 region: CASARRGTSGETDTQYF. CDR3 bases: TGCGCCAGCGCACGTCGGGGGACTAGCGGGGAAACAGATACGCAGTATTTT.

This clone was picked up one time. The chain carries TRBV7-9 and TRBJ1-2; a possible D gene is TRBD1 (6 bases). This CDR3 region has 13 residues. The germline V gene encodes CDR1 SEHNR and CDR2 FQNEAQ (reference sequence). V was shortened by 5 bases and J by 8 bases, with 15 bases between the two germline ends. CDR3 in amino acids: CASSHTGFWGYTF. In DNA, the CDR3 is TGTGCCAGCAGCCATACAGGGTTCTGGGGCTACACCTTC.

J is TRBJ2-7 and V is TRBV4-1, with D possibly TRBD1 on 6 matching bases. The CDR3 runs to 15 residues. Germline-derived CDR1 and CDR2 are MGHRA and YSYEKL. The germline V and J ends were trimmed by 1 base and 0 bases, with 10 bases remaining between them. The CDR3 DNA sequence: TGCGCCAGCAGCCAAGTGAGGGGGAGCTCCTACGAGCAGTACTTC. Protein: CASSQVRGSSYEQYF.